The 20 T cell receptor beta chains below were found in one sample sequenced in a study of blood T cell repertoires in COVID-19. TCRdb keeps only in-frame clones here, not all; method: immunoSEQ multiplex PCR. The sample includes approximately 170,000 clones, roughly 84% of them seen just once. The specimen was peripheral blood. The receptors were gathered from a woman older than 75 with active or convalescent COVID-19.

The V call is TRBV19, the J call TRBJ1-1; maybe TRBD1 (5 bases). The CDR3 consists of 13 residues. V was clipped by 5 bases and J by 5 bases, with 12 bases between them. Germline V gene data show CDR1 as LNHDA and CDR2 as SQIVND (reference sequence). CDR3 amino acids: CASSALGGTEAFF. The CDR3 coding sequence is TGTGCCAGTAGTGCTCTTGGGGGGACTGAAGCTTTCTTT.

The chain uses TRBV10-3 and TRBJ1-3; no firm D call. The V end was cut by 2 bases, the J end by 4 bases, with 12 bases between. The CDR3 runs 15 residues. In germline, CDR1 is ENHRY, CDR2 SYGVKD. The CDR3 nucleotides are TGTGCCATCAGTGAGGGCCTCGGGATCGGAAACACCATATATTTT. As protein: CAISEGLGIGNTIYF.

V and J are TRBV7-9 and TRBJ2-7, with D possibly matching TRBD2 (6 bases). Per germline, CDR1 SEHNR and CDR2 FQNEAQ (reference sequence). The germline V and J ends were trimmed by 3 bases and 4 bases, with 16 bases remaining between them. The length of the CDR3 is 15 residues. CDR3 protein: CASSFRDSRIYEQYF. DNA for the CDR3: TGTGCCAGCAGCTTCCGGGACTCCCGAATATACGAGCAGTACTTC.

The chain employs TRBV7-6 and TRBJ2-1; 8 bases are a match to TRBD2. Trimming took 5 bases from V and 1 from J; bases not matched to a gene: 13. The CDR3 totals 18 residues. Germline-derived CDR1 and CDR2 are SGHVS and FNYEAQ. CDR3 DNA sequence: TGTGCCAGCAGCCCGTTCGAGACTAGCGCCCGATCCTACAATGAGCAGTTCTTC. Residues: CASSPFETSARSYNEQFF.

The DNA of the CDR3 is TGCGCCAGCAGCCAAGAGCAGATCTATGGCTACACCTTC. Translation gives CASSQEQIYGYTF. V gene TRBV4-1 combines with J gene TRBJ1-2; D call uncertain. V gave up 0 bases and J gave up 4 bases, with 6 bases separating them. Germline CDR1 and CDR2: MGHRA and YSYEKL. The CDR3 is 13 amino acids.

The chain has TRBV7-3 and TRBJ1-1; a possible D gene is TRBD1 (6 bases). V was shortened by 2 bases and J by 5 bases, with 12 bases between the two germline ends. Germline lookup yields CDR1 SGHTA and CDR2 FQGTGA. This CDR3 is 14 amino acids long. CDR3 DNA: TGTGCCAGCAGCTTACACAGGGAGAGGACTGAAGCTTTCTTT. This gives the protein CASSLHRERTEAFF.

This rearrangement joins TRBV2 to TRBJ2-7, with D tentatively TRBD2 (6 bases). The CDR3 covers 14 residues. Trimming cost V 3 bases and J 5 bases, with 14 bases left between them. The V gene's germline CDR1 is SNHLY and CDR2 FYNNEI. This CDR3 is CASSDSGALHEQYF. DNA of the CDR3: TGTGCCAGCAGTGATAGCGGAGCTCTCCACGAGCAGTACTTC.

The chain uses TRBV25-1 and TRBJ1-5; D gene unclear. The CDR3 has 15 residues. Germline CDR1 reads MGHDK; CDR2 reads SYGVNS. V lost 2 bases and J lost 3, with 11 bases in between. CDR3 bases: TGTGCCAGCAGTGAAGGGTCGGCGGTCAATCAGCCCCAGCATTTT. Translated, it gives CASSEGSAVNQPQHF.

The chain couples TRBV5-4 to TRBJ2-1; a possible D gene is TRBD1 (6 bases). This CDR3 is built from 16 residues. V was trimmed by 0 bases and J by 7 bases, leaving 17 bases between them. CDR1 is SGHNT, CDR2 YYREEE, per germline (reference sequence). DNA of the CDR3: TGTGCCAGCAGCTTGGGGCTAGGGGGAAATGGGAATGAGCAGTTCTTC. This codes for CASSLGLGGNGNEQFF. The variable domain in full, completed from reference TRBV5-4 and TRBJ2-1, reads ETGVTQSPTHLIKTRGQQVTLRCSSQSGHNTVSWYQQALGQGPQFIFQYYREEENGRGNFPPRFSGLQFPNYSSELNVNALELDDSALYLCASSLGLGGNGNEQFFGPGTRLTVL.

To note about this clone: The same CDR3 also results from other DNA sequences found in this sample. The CDR3 reads CASSQLAGAYEQYF. CDR3 sequence (DNA): TGTGCCAGCAGTCAACTAGCGGGGGCCTACGAGCAGTACTTC. The chain employs TRBV6-5 and TRBJ2-7, with 11 bases matching TRBD2. The trim removed 5 bases at V and 2 bases at J, leaving 2 bases unmatched. The CDR3 has 14 amino acids. CDR1 is MNHEY, CDR2 SVGAGI, per germline.

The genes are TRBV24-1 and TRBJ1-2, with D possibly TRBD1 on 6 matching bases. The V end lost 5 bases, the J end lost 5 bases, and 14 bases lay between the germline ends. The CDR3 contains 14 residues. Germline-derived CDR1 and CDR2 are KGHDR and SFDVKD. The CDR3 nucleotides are TGTGCCACCAGTGCTGGGGGCGATGGGTATGGCTACACCTTC. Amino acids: CATSAGGDGYGYTF.

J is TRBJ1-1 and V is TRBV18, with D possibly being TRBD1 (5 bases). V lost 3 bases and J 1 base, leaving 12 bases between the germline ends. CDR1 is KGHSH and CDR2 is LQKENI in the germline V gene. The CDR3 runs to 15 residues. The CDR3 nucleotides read TGTGCCAGCTCACCGGTCAGGGTCGGGAACACTGAAGCTTTCTTT. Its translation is CASSPVRVGNTEAFF. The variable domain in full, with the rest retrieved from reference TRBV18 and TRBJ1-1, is NAGVMQNPRHLVRRRGQEARLRCSPMKGHSHVYWYRQLPEEGLKFMVYLQKENIIDESGMPKERFSAEFPKEGPSILRIQQVVRGDSAAYFCASSPVRVGNTEAFFGQGTRLTVV.

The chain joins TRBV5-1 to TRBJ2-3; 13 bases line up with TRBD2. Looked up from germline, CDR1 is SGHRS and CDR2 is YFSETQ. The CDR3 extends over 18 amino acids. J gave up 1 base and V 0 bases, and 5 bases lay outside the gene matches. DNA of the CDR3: TGCGCCAGCAGCTTGGGGACTAGCGGGAGCTTAGGCACAGATACGCAGTATTTT. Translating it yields CASSLGTSGSLGTDTQYF. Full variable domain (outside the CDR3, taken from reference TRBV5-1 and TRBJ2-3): KAGVTQTPRYLIKTRGQQVTLSCSPISGHRSVSWYQQTPGQGLQFLFEYFSETQRNKGNFPGRFSGRQFSNSRSEMNVSTLELGDSALYLCASSLGTSGSLGTDTQYFGPGTRLTVL.

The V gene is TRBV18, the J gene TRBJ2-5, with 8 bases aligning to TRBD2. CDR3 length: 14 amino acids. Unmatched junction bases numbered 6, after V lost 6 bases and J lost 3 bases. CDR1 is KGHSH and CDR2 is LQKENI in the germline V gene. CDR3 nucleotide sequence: TGTGCCAGCTCCGGGGGGGGGCTTGAAGAGACCCAGTACTTC. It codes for CASSGGGLEETQYF.

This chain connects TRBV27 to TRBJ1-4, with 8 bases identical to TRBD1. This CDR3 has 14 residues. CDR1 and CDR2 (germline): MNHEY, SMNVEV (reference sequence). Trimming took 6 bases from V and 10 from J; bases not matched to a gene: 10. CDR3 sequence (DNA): TGTGCCAGCAGAAATCAGGGGGCGCGAACAAAACTGTTTTTT. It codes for CASRNQGARTKLFF.

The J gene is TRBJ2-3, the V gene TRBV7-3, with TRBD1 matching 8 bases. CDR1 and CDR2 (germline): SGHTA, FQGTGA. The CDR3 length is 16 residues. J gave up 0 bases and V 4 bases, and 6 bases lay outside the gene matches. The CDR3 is CASSSRQGRSTDTQYF. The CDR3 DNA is TGTGCCAGCAGCTCCCGACAGGGGAGAAGCACAGATACGCAGTATTTT.

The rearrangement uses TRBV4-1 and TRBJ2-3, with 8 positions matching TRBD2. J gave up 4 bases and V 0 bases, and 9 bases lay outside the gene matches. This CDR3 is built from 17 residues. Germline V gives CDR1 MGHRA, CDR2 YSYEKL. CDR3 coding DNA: TGCGCCAGCAGCCAAGATGGGAGCGGGAGCTTTGCAGATACGCAGTATTTT. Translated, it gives CASSQDGSGSFADTQYF.

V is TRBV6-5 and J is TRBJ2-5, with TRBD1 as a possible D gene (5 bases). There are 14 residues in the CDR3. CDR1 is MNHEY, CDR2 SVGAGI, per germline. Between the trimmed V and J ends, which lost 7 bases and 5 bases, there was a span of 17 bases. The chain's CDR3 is CASTLQGMLETQYF. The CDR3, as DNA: TGTGCCAGCACCCTTCAGGGTATGCTTGAGACCCAGTACTTC.

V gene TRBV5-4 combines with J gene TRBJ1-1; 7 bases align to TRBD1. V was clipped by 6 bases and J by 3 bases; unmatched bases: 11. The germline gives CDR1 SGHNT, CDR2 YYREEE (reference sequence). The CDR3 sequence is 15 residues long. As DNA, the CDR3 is TGTGCCAGCACCCGACAGGGACAGTTTGACACTGAAGCTTTCTTT. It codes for CASTRQGQFDTEAFF.

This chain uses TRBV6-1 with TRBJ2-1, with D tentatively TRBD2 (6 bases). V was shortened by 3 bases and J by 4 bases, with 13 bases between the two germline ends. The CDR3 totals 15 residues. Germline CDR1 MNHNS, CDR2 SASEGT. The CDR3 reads CASSDGLASYNEQFF. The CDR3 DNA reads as TGTGCCAGCAGTGATGGGCTAGCGTCGTACAATGAGCAGTTCTTC.